This entry features one T cell receptor beta chain sequence. Its antigen remains undetermined. It has no much larger one-base neighbor in the sample; base qualities were not kept. In the paper's terms, the time point label means: baseline before first vaccination. Interpreted using the paper, the treatment or condition label stands for: meningococcal conjugate vaccine given as trial control. Samples from vaccinated people were obtained from the UK trials COV001 and COV002, which included a single-blind randomized controlled phase 2/3 trial of AZD1222 (ChAdOx1 nCoV-19) in healthy adults. For TCRbeta chain sequencing, PBMC samples were collected from trial participants at day 0 and at day 28 after the second dose. The CDR3, from cysteine to phenylalanine, totals 15 residues. The DNA shown is the 45-base CDR3, in frame from base 1. The junction carries 17 bases between V and J, which are trimmed by 6 bases and 6 bases respectively. The germline V gene encodes CDR1 LNHDA and CDR2 SQIVND (reference sequence).

This entry belongs to a study of T cell responses to AZD1222 COVID-19 vaccine (dated by TCRdb to the early 2020s). In the study overall: A total of about 240 trial participants underwent TCR sequencing, of whom 207 received two doses of AZD1222 and some 26 received two doses of the MenACWY control vaccine. Enrollment into the trials was organized by age into subgroups of 18-55, 56-69 and 70-plus years, and those subgroups contained approximately 150, 30 and 60 TCR-sequenced participants, respectively.

The CDR3 regions of human TCRbeta chains were analyzed by immunosequencing. The source study handled its data this way. TCRs in the repertoires were matched against a reference library of SARS-CoV-2-specific TCRs that had been generated with the MIRA antigen-specificity platform. Breadth meant the fraction of unique TCRs that were SARS-CoV-2-associated, whereas depth meant the fraction of total T cells that were SARS-CoV-2-associated. Using the MIRA data, each spike-specific TCR was assigned both to the spike region to which the TCR was reactive and to a CD4 or CD8 class. Log10-transformed breadth and depth values were compared by one-way ANOVA with Sidak's multiple comparisons tests. TCRdb provides this immuneACCESS table in a form limited to in-frame rearrangements. Some clones are lacking; in checked studies, under half of them reflect an unresolved V gene, and why the rest are absent is not known. Clone size and the V and J calls come from that table; the DNA yielded D and trimming. Within this sample are about 220,000 clones, with 85% to 95% of them counted one time only. Of the sample, approximately 1% is held by the ten largest clones.

Overall results and qualifications from the work: Most participants were white British and females outnumbered males, and the authors suggested that clonal diversity may have been underestimated. Spike-specific TCR breadth and depth rose significantly after two AZD1222 doses compared with day 0 and with MenACWY recipients. Because no day 14 peak-response samples were available, the repertoires could be characterized only after the peak T cell response. Conclusions about previously exposed vaccinees are limited, since just five to seven AZD1222 recipients were seropositive for SARS-CoV-2 at baseline. The vaccine-associated CD4 TCRs covered the entire spike protein, and the dominant responses fell in regions 160-218 and 743-854. In the small 56-69-year group, the increase in depth fell short of significance, most likely because of low power. Reportedly, close to half of the unique spike-specific TCRs recognized epitopes lying outside the regions that are mutated in the B.1.351 and B.1.1.7 variants.

The sequence is built from TRBV19 and TRBJ1-4; 5 matching bases give a weak D call of TRBD1. Sequenced here: peripheral blood, sampled on day 0 of MenACWY control vaccination. This sequence was found in an adult in good health. The CDR3 sequence is CASSTSGTAYEKLFF. The sequenced DNA: TGTGCCAGTAGCACGTCCGGGACGGCTTATGAAAAACTGTTTTTT.